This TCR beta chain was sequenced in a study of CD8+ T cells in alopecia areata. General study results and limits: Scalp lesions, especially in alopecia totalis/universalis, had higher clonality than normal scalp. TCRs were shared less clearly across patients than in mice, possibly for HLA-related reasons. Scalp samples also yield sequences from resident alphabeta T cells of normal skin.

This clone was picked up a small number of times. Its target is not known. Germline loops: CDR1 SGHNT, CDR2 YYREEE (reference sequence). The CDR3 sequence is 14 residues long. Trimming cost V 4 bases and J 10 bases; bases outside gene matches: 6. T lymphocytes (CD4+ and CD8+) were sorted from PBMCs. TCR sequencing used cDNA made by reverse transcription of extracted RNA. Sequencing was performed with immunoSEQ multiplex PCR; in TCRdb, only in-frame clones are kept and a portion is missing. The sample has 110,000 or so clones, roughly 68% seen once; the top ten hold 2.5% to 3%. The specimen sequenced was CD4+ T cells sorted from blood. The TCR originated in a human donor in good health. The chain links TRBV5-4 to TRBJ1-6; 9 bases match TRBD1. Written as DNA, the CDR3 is TGTGCCAGCAGCCCCGACAGGGGGGTCTCACCCCTCCACTTT. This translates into CASSPDRGVSPLHF.